This T cell receptor beta chain was recorded in a study of CD8 T cells in Susac syndrome. The germline CDR1 and CDR2 sequences are SGHRS and YFSETQ. With 4 bases clipped from V and 4 bases from J, the junction kept 9 bases outside the gene matches. The CDR3 sequence is 16 residues long. The RNA, about 0.45 to 1 ug, was put through reverse transcription using random hexamers. TCRdb used MiXCR to reprocess the immunoSEQ multiplex PCR reads, holding one entry per CDR3 protein. Found here are approximately 230,000 distinct CDR3 sequences, around 93% of them singletons; the top ten hold 0.06% to 0.08%. CD8+ and CD4+ T cells were negatively isolated; TEMRA cells were FACS-enriched.

Sequences were obtained from CD4+ T cells from PBMCs. The chain is built from TRBV5-1 and TRBJ2-3; 10 bases line up with TRBD2. The sequence derives from a human donor with multiple sclerosis. Here the CDR3 reads CASSQSGRANSDTQYF. The CDR3 region has the DNA TGCGCCAGCAGCCAAAGCGGGAGGGCCAATTCAGATACGCAGTATTTT.